This TCR beta chain was observed in a study of early T cells in non-severe SARS-CoV-2 infection. This clonotype was picked up a small number of times. Using its own MiXCR run on the 5' RACE reads, TCRdb lists one record per CDR3 protein. The data contain tens of thousands of distinct CDR3 sequences, 10% of them singletons. Germline trimming cut 5 bases from V and 2 bases from J; bases unmatched to any gene: 8. The germline gives CDR1 SNHLY, CDR2 FYNNEI. The CDR3 sequence is 16 residues long. This TCR came from an adult who was a healthcare worker with PCR-confirmed SARS-CoV-2 infection or an uninfected control (not recorded which). Material: whole blood, obtained at baseline. This chain links TRBV2 with TRBJ2-3, with TRBD2 identical over 9 bases. In DNA form, the CDR3 reads TGTGCCAGCAGTAGCAGTAGCGGGAGCCCCACAGATACGCAGTATTTT. Translated, it gives CASSSSSGSPTDTQYF.